The entry that follows covers one T cell receptor (beta chain) sequence. Its matching antigen is unknown. Germline V CDR1 and CDR2: KGHDR, SFDVKD. The CDR3 extends over 15 amino acids. The data derive from a study of monozygotic twins with inflammatory bowel disease. UMIs with a 6-nucleotide sample barcode were added by template switching. Nested PCRs of roughly 15 and 9 cycles, two in total, were run on TCRalpha and TCRbeta cDNA. For each CDR3 protein, TCRdb gives one entry from its re-call of the 5' RACE reads, without DNA. The sample has approximately 340,000 distinct CDR3 sequences, and its top ten clones hold 2% to 2.5%. Study observations and caveats: Healthy co-twins, by inverse Simpson, had higher TCRbeta diversity than their siblings with IBD. No single strong signal or clonotype associated with IBD was supported.

The source is a human donor with ulcerative colitis or Crohn's disease, or a healthy co-twin of an affected twin (not recorded which). Sequenced input: blood. V gene TRBV24-1 combines with J gene TRBJ2-3; TCRdb's D gene call, TRBD1, goes unchecked for lack of DNA. CDR3 protein: CATSDSTGRTDTQYF.